Presented here are 27 T cell receptor beta chains from one specimen sequenced in a study of blood T cell repertoires in COVID-19. TCRdb's copy holds only in-frame clones and misses some; the assay was immunoSEQ multiplex PCR. The sample includes 180,000 or so clones, 86% seen only once; the top ten take approximately 5%. Specimen: PBMCs or T cells enriched from blood (not recorded which). The receptor set was obtained from a man aged 35 to 55 with acute COVID-19.

The chain links TRBV19 to TRBJ2-5; the D is unclear. V was cut by 5 bases and J by 1 base, with 11 bases left in between. Germline V gene sequence: CDR1 LNHDA, CDR2 SQIVND (reference sequence). The CDR3 covers 14 residues. As DNA, the CDR3 is TGTGCCAGTAGTGAAATACAGAGCCAAGAGACCCAGTACTTC. Protein: CASSEIQSQETQYF. Looking up the rest from reference TRBV19 and TRBJ2-5 gives the full variable domain: DGGITQSPKYLFRKEGQNVTLSCEQNLNHDAMYWYRQDPGQGLRLIYYSQIVNDFQKGDIAEGYSVSREKKESFPLTVTSAQKNPTAFYLCASSEIQSQETQYFGPGTRLLVL.

This clone has only one observation. CDR3 in DNA: TGTGCCTGGAGCCCGGGACAGACTCTGGCAAACATTCAGTACTTC. Its protein product is CAWSPGQTLANIQYF. This chain uses TRBV30 with TRBJ2-4, with 7 bases fitting TRBD1. Germline CDR1 GTSNPN, CDR2 SVGIG (reference sequence). Unmatched junction bases numbered 11, after V lost 3 bases and J lost 6 bases. The CDR3 extends over 15 amino acids. Full variable domain (rest looked up from reference TRBV30 and TRBJ2-4): SQTIHQWPATLVQPVGSPLSLECTVEGTSNPNLYWYRQAAGRGLQLLFYSVGIGQISSEVPQNLSASRPQDRQFILSSKKLLLSDSGFYLCAWSPGQTLANIQYFGAGTRLSVL.

This chain joins TRBV4-2 and TRBJ2-5; 10 bases are shared with TRBD2. The germline gives CDR1 LGHNA, CDR2 YNFKEQ. V shed 4 bases and J 5 bases; nucleotides not matched to a gene: 10. The CDR3 has 16 amino acids. The CDR3 sequence is CASSREVLAGEETQYF. The CDR3 bases are TGTGCCAGCAGCCGGGAGGTTCTAGCGGGAGAGGAGACCCAGTACTTC.

The chain carries TRBV20-1 and TRBJ1-1; D uncertain. V shed 4 bases and J shed 1 base, with 4 bases lying between them. The V gene's germline CDR1 is DFQATT and CDR2 SNEGSKA (reference sequence). The length of the CDR3 is 11 residues. This chain's CDR3 is CSAIQNTEAFF. The CDR3 coding sequence is TGCAGTGCTATACAGAACACTGAAGCTTTCTTT.

The chain uses TRBV21-1 and TRBJ1-4; the listed D gene, TRBD1, was not tested against the DNA. TRBV21-1 is designated a pseudogene. The CDR3 has 15 amino acids. The CDR3 region has the DNA TGTGCCAGCAGCGGACCGACAGGGGAGGATGAAAAACTGTTTTTT. This codes for CASSGPTGEDEKLFF.

In this sample, this clone turned up once. The chain links TRBV5-8 to TRBJ2-3; TRBD2 matches at 7 bases. CDR1 is SGHTS and CDR2 is YDEGEE in the germline V gene. This CDR3 has 13 amino acids. J was trimmed by 2 bases and V by 7 bases; bases with no gene match: 4. The CDR3 DNA sequence: TGTGCCAGCGAGCGGGACCACACAGATACGCAGTATTTT. Translation gives CASERDHTDTQYF.

This clone was observed a single time. The chain links TRBV25-1 to TRBJ2-1; a weak D match, TRBD1 (5 bases). Germline CDR1 is MGHDK and CDR2 is SYGVNS. Trimming left V 8 bases short and J 3 bases short, with 14 bases between. The CDR3 spans 14 residues. The CDR3 region is CASSSQGFYNEQFF. The DNA for the CDR3 is TGTGCCAGCTCCTCCCAGGGCTTCTACAATGAGCAGTTCTTC.

The gene calls are TRBV11-3 and TRBJ2-1, with 10 nucleotides matching TRBD2. J gave up 6 bases and V 6 bases, and 2 bases lay outside the gene matches. Germline V lookup: CDR1 SGHNT, CDR2 YENEEA. The CDR3 contains 13 residues. This CDR3 is CASRASGSNEQFF. CDR3 coding DNA: TGTGCCAGCAGAGCTAGCGGGAGCAATGAGCAGTTCTTC.

This clone appeared a single time. This chain uses TRBV5-1 with TRBJ2-1; the D gene is possibly TRBD2 (5 bases). V lost 4 bases and J lost 10, with 9 bases in between. This CDR3 has 11 residues. The germline V gene encodes CDR1 SGHRS and CDR2 YFSETQ. The CDR3 nucleotides are TGCGCCAGCAGCCTCCAGCGGGAGCAGTTCTTC. It codes for CASSLQREQFF. The variable domain in full, completed from reference TRBV5-1 and TRBJ2-1, reads KAGVTQTPRYLIKTRGQQVTLSCSPISGHRSVSWYQQTPGQGLQFLFEYFSETQRNKGNFPGRFSGRQFSNSRSEMNVSTLELGDSALYLCASSLQREQFFGPGTRLTVL.

This clone was counted once. The chain carries TRBV7-2 and TRBJ1-3, with unresolved D. The V end was cut by 2 bases, the J end by 4 bases, with 9 bases between. The germline V gene has CDR1 SGHTA and CDR2 FQGNSA. The CDR3 is made up of 14 amino acids. CDR3 sequence: CASSLPPQGNTIYF. The CDR3, as DNA: TGTGCCAGCAGCTTACCCCCACAGGGAAACACCATATATTTT.

The rearrangement joins TRBV7-2 to TRBJ2-2; D not resolved. Germline V gene lookup returns CDR1 SGHTA and CDR2 FQGNSA. The CDR3 has 13 amino acids. Between the trimmed V and J ends, which lost 5 bases and 8 bases, there was a span of 12 bases. CDR3 bases: TGTGCCAGCAGCGGCGGATATTTAGGGGAGCTGTTTTTT. Its translation: CASSGGYLGELFF.

This clone came up a few times. This chain links TRBV7-9 with TRBJ1-5; D may be TRBD1 (5 bases). Germline CDR1 reads SEHNR; CDR2 reads FQNEAQ (reference sequence). There are 18 residues in the CDR3. Trimming took off 6 bases at V and 2 bases at J, with 23 bases between the two ends. In DNA form, the CDR3 reads TGTGCCAGCAGTGGATTTATCGACGGGGGAAGGGGCAATCAGCCCCAGCATTTT. The encoded protein is CASSGFIDGGRGNQPQHF.

This clone was seen a few times. The V call is TRBV2, the J call TRBJ1-1; D not certain. The V gene lost 7 bases and the J gene lost 0 bases, with 12 bases spanning the gap. The CDR3 sequence is 14 residues long. Germline CDR1 and CDR2: SNHLY and FYNNEI. CDR3 protein: CASKLTDMNTEAFF. The CDR3, as DNA: TGTGCCAGCAAACTCACAGACATGAACACTGAAGCTTTCTTT.

The chain is built from TRBV11-1 and TRBJ2-1, with 8 bases that match TRBD2. With V trimmed by 5 bases and J by 6 bases, 9 bases remained unmatched. CDR3 length: 15 residues. Germline-derived CDR1 and CDR2 are SGHAT and FQDESV (reference sequence). CDR3 sequence (DNA): TGTGCCAGCAGCCGGAGCGGGAGTAAGTCCAATGAGCAGTTCTTC. Translated: CASSRSGSKSNEQFF.

The chain is built from TRBV30 and TRBJ1-2, with 9 bases that match TRBD1. The J segment lost 3 bases and the V segment lost 8 bases, leaving 13 bases of the junction unmatched. The CDR3 totals 15 residues. Germline CDR1 is GTSNPN and CDR2 is SVGIG (reference sequence). This CDR3 reads CAGIRPGQGYYGYTF. The CDR3 region has the DNA TGTGCCGGAATTCGACCGGGACAGGGATACTATGGCTACACCTTC.

V gene TRBV4-1 combines with J gene TRBJ1-3, with D possibly matching TRBD1 (6 bases). V dropped 4 bases and J dropped 2 bases, with 18 bases sitting between them. The CDR3 runs 17 residues. CDR1 is MGHRA and CDR2 is YSYEKL in the germline V gene. The CDR3 coding sequence is TGCGCCAGCAGCCCTGGGATTCAGGGGCATCCTGGAAACACCATATATTTT. Protein product: CASSPGIQGHPGNTIYF.

This sequence joins TRBV7-3 and TRBJ2-1; TRBD2 matches at 13 bases. CDR1 is SGHTA and CDR2 is FQGTGA in the germline V gene. V lost 3 bases, J lost 7 bases, and 3 bases stayed unmatched. The CDR3 loop spans 15 amino acids. In DNA form, the CDR3 reads TGTGCCAGCAGCTTTGGACTAGCGGGAGTAAATGAGCAGTTCTTC. Protein sequence: CASSFGLAGVNEQFF.

The chain joins TRBV7-3 to TRBJ2-3; maybe TRBD2 (5 bases). Germline V gene data show CDR1 as SGHTA and CDR2 as FQGTGA. Between the trimmed V and J ends, which lost 2 bases and 5 bases, there was a span of 14 bases. This CDR3 comprises 15 residues. CDR3 sequence (DNA): TGTGCCAGCAGCTTAGTGTCGGGAAGTAAAGATACGCAGTATTTT. It codes for CASSLVSGSKDTQYF.

This chain links TRBV2 with TRBJ1-2, with D uncertain. V gave up 7 bases and J gave up 2 bases, with 8 bases separating them. The germline V gene encodes CDR1 SNHLY and CDR2 FYNNEI. The CDR3 has 12 amino acids. The DNA of the CDR3 is TGTGCCAGCAAGAAGGAGAACTATGGCTACACCTTC. Its protein product is CASKKENYGYTF.

The chain combines TRBV28 with TRBJ1-2; no definite D call. Trimming took off 7 bases at V and 3 bases at J, with 9 bases between the two ends. Germline CDR1 and CDR2: MDHEN and SYDVKM. This CDR3 is built from 12 residues. CDR3: CASTQRYYGYTF. CDR3 DNA sequence: TGTGCCAGCACCCAGAGGTACTATGGCTACACCTTC.

This chain connects TRBV11-2 to TRBJ1-1; D possibly corresponds to TRBD1 (6 bases). Germline values: CDR1 SGHAT, CDR2 FQNNGV. CDR3 length equals 18 residues. V was cut by 0 bases and J by 9 bases, with 26 bases left in between. Written as DNA, the CDR3 is TGTGCCAGCAGCTTAGATTCCCGCCAGACAGGACCACTCCGCAAAGCTTTCTTT. Translating gives CASSLDSRQTGPLRKAFF. Drawing the rest from reference TRBV11-2 and TRBJ1-1, the complete variable domain is EAGVAQSPRYKIIEKRQSVAFWCNPISGHATLYWYQQILGQGPKLLIQFQNNGVVDDSQLPKDRFSAERLKGVDSTLKIQPAKLEDSAVYLCASSLDSRQTGPLRKAFFGQGTRLTVV.

This clone was picked up a small number of times. V gene TRBV5-1 combines with J gene TRBJ2-1; 8 nucleotides match TRBD2. Germline values: CDR1 SGHRS, CDR2 YFSETQ. The CDR3 loop spans 16 amino acids. J was trimmed by 0 bases and V by 4 bases; bases with no gene match: 6. CDR3 DNA sequence: TGCGCCAGCAGCCCACTAGCGGACCTCTCCTACAATGAGCAGTTCTTC. It translates to CASSPLADLSYNEQFF.

The CDR3: CASSIAIGELFF. CDR3 sequence (DNA): TGTGCCAGTAGTATAGCCATCGGGGAGCTGTTTTTT. The chain joins TRBV19 to TRBJ2-2; D call uncertain. CDR1 is LNHDA and CDR2 is SQIVND in the germline V gene (reference sequence). Trimming removed 1 base from V and 7 bases from J, with 4 bases in between. CDR3 length: 12 amino acids.

The chain employs TRBV23-1 and TRBJ1-5; the D gene is possibly TRBD1 (6 bases). TRBV23-1 is an ORF for which the function is uncertain. With 2 bases removed from V and 0 bases from J, the gap between germline ends came to 26 bases. There are 21 residues in the CDR3. CDR3 sequence reads: CASSQNPSGQHAFHSNQPQHF. The CDR3 nucleotides are TGCGCCAGCAGTCAAAATCCGTCTGGACAGCACGCTTTTCATAGCAATCAGCCCCAGCATTTT.

The chain has TRBV4-3 and TRBJ1-6; possibly TRBD1 for D (6 bases). CDR1 is LGHNA and CDR2 is YSLEER in the germline V gene. The V end lost 0 bases, the J end lost 9 bases, and 15 bases lay between the germline ends. The CDR3 spans 16 residues. Here the CDR3 reads CASSQESGVYGSPLHF. The CDR3, as DNA: TGCGCCAGCAGCCAAGAATCAGGGGTGTACGGTTCACCCCTCCACTTT.

The chain combines TRBV4-2 with TRBJ2-2, with TRBD2 matching 11 bases. The CDR3 length is 15 residues. From germline, CDR1 is LGHNA and CDR2 YNFKEQ. V was pared by 0 bases and J by 6 bases, with 0 bases of the junction left unmatched. The CDR3 is CASSQELAGAGELFF. The CDR3 nucleotides read TGTGCCAGCAGCCAAGAACTAGCGGGAGCCGGGGAGCTGTTTTTT.

V gene TRBV6-5 combines with J gene TRBJ1-1; 10 bases are shared with TRBD1. From germline, CDR1 is MNHEY and CDR2 SVGAGI. J gave up 11 bases and V 2 bases, and 2 bases lay outside the gene matches. The CDR3 totals 12 residues. The CDR3 loop is CASSYRTGGAFF. The CDR3 nucleotides read TGTGCCAGCAGTTACCGGACAGGGGGGGCTTTCTTT.